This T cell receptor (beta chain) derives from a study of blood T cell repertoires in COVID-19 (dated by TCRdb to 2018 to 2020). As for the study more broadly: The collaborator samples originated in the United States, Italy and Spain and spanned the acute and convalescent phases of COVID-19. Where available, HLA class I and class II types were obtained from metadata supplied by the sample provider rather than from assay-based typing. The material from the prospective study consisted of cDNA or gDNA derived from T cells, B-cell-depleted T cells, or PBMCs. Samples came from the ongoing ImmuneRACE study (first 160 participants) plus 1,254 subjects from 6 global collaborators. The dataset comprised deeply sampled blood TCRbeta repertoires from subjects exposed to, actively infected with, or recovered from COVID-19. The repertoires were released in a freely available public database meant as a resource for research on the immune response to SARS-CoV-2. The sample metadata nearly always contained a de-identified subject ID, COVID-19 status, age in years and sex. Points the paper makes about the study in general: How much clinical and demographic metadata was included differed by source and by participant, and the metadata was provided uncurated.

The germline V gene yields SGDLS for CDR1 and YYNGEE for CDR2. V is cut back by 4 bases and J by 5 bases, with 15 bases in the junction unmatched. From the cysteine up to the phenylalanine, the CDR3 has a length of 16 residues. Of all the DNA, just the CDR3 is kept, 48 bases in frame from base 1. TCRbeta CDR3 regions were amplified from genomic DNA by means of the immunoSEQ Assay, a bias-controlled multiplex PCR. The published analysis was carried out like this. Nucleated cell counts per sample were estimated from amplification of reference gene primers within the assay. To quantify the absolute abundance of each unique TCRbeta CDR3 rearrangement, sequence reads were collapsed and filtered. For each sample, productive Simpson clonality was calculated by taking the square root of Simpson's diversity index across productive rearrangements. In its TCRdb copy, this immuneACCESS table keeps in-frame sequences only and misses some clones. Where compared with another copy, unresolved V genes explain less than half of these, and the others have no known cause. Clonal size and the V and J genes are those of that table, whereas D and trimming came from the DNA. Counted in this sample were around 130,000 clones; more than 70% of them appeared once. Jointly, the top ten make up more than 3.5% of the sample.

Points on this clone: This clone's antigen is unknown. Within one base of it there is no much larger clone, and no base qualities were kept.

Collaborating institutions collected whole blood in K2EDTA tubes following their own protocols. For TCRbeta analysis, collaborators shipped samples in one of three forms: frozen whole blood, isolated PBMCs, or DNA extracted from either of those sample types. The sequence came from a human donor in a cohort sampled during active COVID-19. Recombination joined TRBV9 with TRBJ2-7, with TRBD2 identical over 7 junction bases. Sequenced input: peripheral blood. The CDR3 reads CASSPKPPPGGHEQYF. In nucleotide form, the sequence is TGTGCCAGCAGCCCGAAGCCCCCGCCGGGGGGACACGAGCAGTACTTC.